These 32 T cell receptor beta chains originate from one sample sequenced in a study of T cells in Graves' hyperthyroidism and ophthalmopathy. Amplification of TCR beta CDR3 regions was performed using RNA transcripts as template. The HTBI primer set was used in a first-round RT-PCR of the TCR CDR3. MiXCR was run by TCRdb on the multiplex PCR reads, yielding one entry per CDR3 protein. The data contain almost 35,000 distinct CDR3 sequences, around 52% of them singletons. Sequences were obtained from blood. The receptor source for this set is a woman aged 35 to 49 with Graves' ophthalmopathy.

This clonotype appeared a few times. This chain connects TRBV24-1 to TRBJ2-7, with 7 bases identical to TRBD1. Germline V CDR1 and CDR2: KGHDR, SFDVKD. There are 14 residues in the CDR3. J was trimmed by 8 bases and V by 4 bases; bases with no gene match: 10. CDR3 DNA sequence: TGTGCCACCAGTGACCCCGGACAGGCGCTTCAGCAGTACTTC. It yields the protein CATSDPGQALQQYF.

This clonotype appeared many times. This chain connects TRBV15 to TRBJ2-7, with 12 positions matching TRBD1. V was pared by 9 bases and J by 4 bases, with 22 bases of the junction left unmatched. This CDR3 has 19 amino acids. Germline CDR1 is LNHNV and CDR2 is YYDKDF (reference sequence). The CDR3 sequence: CATPKVWDRGRLGPYEQYF. The CDR3 DNA reads as TGTGCCACTCCAAAAGTATGGGACAGGGGGCGCCTAGGTCCTTACGAGCAGTACTTC.

By proportion, this clonotype is medium-sized. The gene calls are TRBV2 and TRBJ1-2, with D unclear. Trimming removed 3 bases from V and 5 bases from J, with 10 bases in between. Looked up from germline, CDR1 is SNHLY and CDR2 is FYNNEI. CDR3 length: 13 residues. This CDR3 reads CASSEEEVYGYTF. CDR3 nucleotide sequence: TGTGCCAGCAGTGAGGAAGAGGTGTATGGCTACACCTTC.

There are a few counts of this clonotype. The chain links TRBV4-3 to TRBJ2-3; 10 nucleotides align to TRBD2. This CDR3 comprises 19 residues. V was pared by 4 bases and J by 2 bases, with 15 bases of the junction left unmatched. Germline CDR1 reads LGHNA; CDR2 reads YSLEER. In nucleotides, the CDR3 is TGCGCCAGCAGCCGATACTTTTCGGAAAGCGGGGGGGCCACAGATACGCAGTATTTT. Encoded protein: CASSRYFSESGGATDTQYF.

V usage is TRBV29-1 and J usage is TRBJ2-7; TRBD2 matches at 13 bases. Germline V CDR1 and CDR2: SQVTM, ANQGSEA. Trimming at V came to 6 bases and at J to 4 bases, leaving 9 bases not matched to a gene. This CDR3 has 15 amino acids. The CDR3 sequence is CSVFTGLAGSYEQYF. DNA for the CDR3: TGCAGCGTCTTCACGGGACTAGCGGGATCGTACGAGCAGTACTTC.

The sample holds many counts of this clonotype. The chain uses TRBV10-1 and TRBJ2-3; 11 nucleotides match TRBD2. CDR1 WNHNN and CDR2 SYGVQD come from the germline V gene (reference sequence). The CDR3 contains 15 residues. With V trimmed by 3 bases and J by 7 bases, 6 bases remained unmatched. The chain's CDR3 is CASSDPGTSGNTQYF. The CDR3 bases are TGCGCCAGCAGTGATCCCGGGACTAGCGGAAATACGCAGTATTTT.

The J gene is TRBJ2-7, the V gene TRBV10-1, with D possibly being TRBD1 or TRBD2 (5 bases each). V lost 3 bases and J lost 0, with 12 bases in between. The V gene's germline CDR1 is WNHNN and CDR2 SYGVQD (reference sequence). There are 15 residues in the CDR3. The CDR3, as DNA: TGCGCCAGCAGTGAAGGGACCGTACGCTCCTACGAGCAGTACTTC. Translating gives CASSEGTVRSYEQYF.

Of note for this clonotype: This is likely a read error, given that the CDR3 carries no conserved phenylalanine or tryptophan at its end. The gene calls are TRBV7-9 and TRBJ2-5; 7 bases agree with TRBD1. Germline V lookup: CDR1 SEHNR, CDR2 FQNEAQ (reference sequence). The length of the CDR3 is 13 residues. The CDR3 region is CVSTIGGSETQYL. CDR3 in DNA: TGTGTCAGCACCATAGGGGGCTCGGAGACCCAGTACCTC.

This clonotype occurred a few times. The chain is built from TRBV20-1 and TRBJ2-7; D unclear. V was clipped by 0 bases and J by 5 bases, with 17 bases between them. The length of the CDR3 is 15 residues. The germline V gene has CDR1 DFQATT and CDR2 SNEGSKA (reference sequence). CDR3 loop: CSARDFTKGRHEQYF. The CDR3 DNA reads as TGCAGTGCTAGAGACTTTACGAAGGGCAGGCACGAGCAGTACTTC.

The chain couples TRBV10-3 to TRBJ2-5; D gene unclear. Germline V lookup: CDR1 ENHRY, CDR2 SYGVKD. The length of the CDR3 is 14 residues. Between the trimmed V and J ends, which lost 0 bases and 2 bases, there was a span of 7 bases. The CDR3 loop is CAISESNRQETQYF. CDR3 bases: TGTGCCATCAGTGAGTCGAACCGACAAGAGACCCAGTACTTC.

This chain links TRBV24-1 with TRBJ2-1; D remains ambiguous. Trimming took off 7 bases at V and 2 bases at J, with 11 bases between the two ends. The CDR3 spans 14 residues. CDR1 is KGHDR, CDR2 SFDVKD, per germline. CDR3 amino acids: CATRPSGPYNEQFF. In DNA form, the CDR3 reads TGTGCCACCAGGCCCTCCGGTCCCTACAATGAGCAGTTCTTC.

This clonotype was observed at least ten times. Because the CDR3 is missing its conserved closing phenylalanine or tryptophan, this is likely a read error. No DNA is shown, since the ends of the CDR3 on it are uncertain; the CDR3 is the one TCRdb lists. The chain combines TRBV6-4 with TRBJ2-6; TRBD1 is the table's D call, not checked against the DNA. Germline-derived CDR1 and CDR2 are MRHNA and SNTAGT. Both ends counted, the CDR3 spans 10 residues. The CDR3 sequence: CASSATGADT.

This clonotype was counted many times. V is TRBV5-1 and J is TRBJ2-7; 13 bases are a match to TRBD2. The CDR3 is made up of 16 amino acids. V was clipped by 1 base and J by 3 bases; unmatched bases: 4. Germline loops: CDR1 SGHRS, CDR2 YFSETQ. The CDR3 nucleotides are TGCGCCAGCAGCTTGACTAGCGGGAGGGCCGTCTACGAGCAGTACTTC. It codes for CASSLTSGRAVYEQYF.

This clonotype was seen at least ten times. The CDR3 protein is CASSPARERFTGELFF. For the CDR3, the DNA is TGTGCCAGCAGCCCTGCACGGGAGAGGTTCACCGGGGAGCTGTTTTTT. This chain joins TRBV11-1 and TRBJ2-2, with a weak D call TRBD2 (6 bases). The CDR3 extends over 16 amino acids. Looked up from germline, CDR1 is SGHAT and CDR2 is FQDESV (reference sequence). V lost 5 bases and J lost 4, with 17 bases in between.

This clonotype has just one count. This may stem from a read error, because a much larger clone lies one nucleotide away. The conserved phenylalanine or tryptophan normally closing the CDR3 is absent here, so this likely arose from a read error. The chain couples TRBV3-1 to TRBJ1-1; tentatively, D is TRBD1 (6 bases). This CDR3 has 14 residues. With 2 bases removed from V and 5 bases from J, the gap between germline ends came to 12 bases. Germline assignment: CDR1 LGHDT and CDR2 YNNKEL (reference sequence). CDR3 in amino acids: CASSQISGATEAFL. In nucleotides, the CDR3 is TGTGCCAGCAGCCAAATATCAGGGGCTACTGAAGCTTTCTTG.

This clonotype came up once. The chain employs TRBV25-1 and TRBJ2-1; TRBD1 matches at 8 bases. Germline V gene data show CDR1 as MGHDK and CDR2 as SYGVNS. This CDR3 has 13 amino acids. V was pared by 8 bases and J by 8 bases, with 8 bases of the junction left unmatched. The CDR3 loop is CASARQGIDEQFF. DNA of the CDR3: TGTGCCAGCGCGCGACAGGGGATCGATGAGCAGTTCTTC.

The chain combines TRBV9 with TRBJ2-7, with 9 nucleotides matching TRBD2. Germline CDR1 reads SGDLS; CDR2 reads YYNGEE. The V and J ends lost 2 bases and 5 bases, in that order; junction bases with no gene match: 5. The CDR3 has 14 amino acids. The CDR3, as DNA: TGTGCCAGCAGCGTGACCGGGACTAGCAACGAGCAGTACTTC. As protein: CASSVTGTSNEQYF.

This chain joins TRBV9 and TRBJ2-1; possible D gene TRBD2, 6 bases. CDR1 is SGDLS, CDR2 YYNGEE, per germline. V dropped 7 bases and J dropped 0 bases, with 14 bases sitting between them. The CDR3 covers 15 residues. This chain's CDR3 is CASGRDSGSYNEQFF. DNA for the CDR3: TGTGCCAGCGGCAGGGATAGCGGCTCCTACAATGAGCAGTTCTTC.

As concerns this clonotype: At one end the junction does not follow the germline gene, possibly because of a read error. V usage is TRBV20-1 and J usage is TRBJ2-1, with D possibly being TRBD2 (5 bases). Germline V gene sequence: CDR1 DFQATT, CDR2 SNEGSKA (reference sequence). The CDR3 extends over 15 amino acids. The CDR3 region is CSARGGSGSYSEQLF. The CDR3 DNA follows: TGCAGTGCTAGAGGGGGAAGCGGCTCCTACAGTGAGCAGCTCTTC.

With regard to this clonotype: The conserved phenylalanine or tryptophan normally closing the CDR3 is absent here, so this likely arose from a read error. Because the CDR3's place on the DNA is in doubt, the DNA is left out and the CDR3 is given as listed by TCRdb. V gene TRBV6-5 combines with J gene TRBJ2-2. Both ends counted, the CDR3 spans 9 residues. Per the germline V gene, CDR1 is MNHEY and CDR2 is SVGAGI. Here the CDR3 reads CASTQLGRG.

This clonotype occurred many times. The J gene is TRBJ2-7, the V gene TRBV12-3 or TRBV12-4, with D perhaps TRBD2 (5 bases). This CDR3 spans 14 amino acids. V lost 6 bases, J lost 6 bases, and 18 bases lay in between. The CDR3 loop is CASSLFSLEGEQYF. The CDR3 region has the DNA TGTGCCAGCAGCCTTTTCTCTCTTGAGGGCGAGCAGTACTTC.

This clonotype was detected many times. The chain uses TRBV9 and TRBJ2-2; 8 bases are shared with TRBD1. The CDR3 has 16 amino acids. Looked up from germline, CDR1 is SGDLS and CDR2 is YYNGEE. V lost 0 bases and J lost 5; bases outside the gene matches: 6. The CDR3 is CASSVGRTGLTGELFF. In nucleotides, the CDR3 is TGTGCCAGCAGCGTAGGTCGGACAGGGTTAACCGGGGAGCTGTTTTTT.

This clonotype was seen ten or more times. V gene TRBV11-3 combines with J gene TRBJ2-1; 13 nucleotides align to TRBD2. V was pared by 5 bases and J by 6 bases, with 10 bases of the junction left unmatched. The CDR3 extends over 17 amino acids. Germline V CDR1 and CDR2: SGHNT, YENEEA. As DNA, the CDR3 is TGTGCCAGCAGCCCAGGCAGGACTAGCGGGGGAGGCAATGAGCAGTTCTTC. Protein product: CASSPGRTSGGGNEQFF.

This clonotype is medium-sized. J is TRBJ2-2 and V is TRBV15, with D perhaps matching TRBD1 (7 bases). The V gene lost 2 bases and the J gene lost 5 bases, with 15 bases spanning the gap. Per germline, CDR1 LNHNV and CDR2 YYDKDF (reference sequence). The CDR3 runs 16 residues. The CDR3 sequence: CATSRRGTVVTGELFF. CDR3 nucleotides: TGTGCCACCAGCAGACGCGGGACAGTCGTTACCGGGGAGCTGTTTTTT. The whole variable domain, filled in from reference TRBV15 and TRBJ2-2, reads DAMVIQNPRYQVTQFGKPVTLSCSQTLNHNVMYWYQQKSSQAPKLLFHYYDKDFNNEADTPDNFQSRRPNTSFCFLDIRSPGLGDTAMYLCATSRRGTVVTGELFFGEGSRLTVL.

V is TRBV7-9 and J is TRBJ2-1, with TRBD2 matching 8 bases. The junction had 5 bases not matched to a gene; V was cut back by 7 bases and J by 6 bases. In germline, CDR1 is SEHNR, CDR2 FQNEAQ (reference sequence). The CDR3 consists of 13 residues. The DNA of the CDR3 is TGTGCCAGCATCCAAGCGGGGGCCAATGAGCAGTTCTTC. Its translation: CASIQAGANEQFF. Using reference TRBV7-9 and TRBJ2-1 for the parts outside the CDR3, the full variable domain is DTGVSQNPRHKITKRGQNVTFRCDPISEHNRLYWYRQTLGQGPEFLTYFQNEAQLEKSRLLSDRFSAERPKGSFSTLEIQRTEQGDSAMYLCASIQAGANEQFFGPGTRLTVL.

This clonotype has a count of ten or more. V usage is TRBV6-6 and J usage is TRBJ1-1; D is ambiguous. The V end was cut by 5 bases, the J end by 8 bases, with 6 bases between. The germline gives CDR1 MNHNY, CDR2 SVGAGI (reference sequence). This CDR3 comprises 10 residues. As DNA, the CDR3 is TGTGCCAGCAGTAGACGGGAAGCTTTCTTT. It is translated as CASSRREAFF.

This rearrangement joins TRBV15 to TRBJ2-7, with D unresolved. V was shortened by 5 bases and J by 6 bases, with 17 bases between the two germline ends. This CDR3 spans 14 amino acids. Germline CDR1 LNHNV, CDR2 YYDKDF (reference sequence). CDR3 residues: CATSPVARIGEQYF. In nucleotides, the CDR3 is TGTGCCACCAGCCCGGTCGCCAGGATCGGCGAGCAGTACTTC.

The chain couples TRBV24-1 to TRBJ1-1, with TRBD1 matching over 8 bases. The CDR3 length is 14 residues. V lost 10 bases, J lost 1 base, and 7 bases stayed unmatched. Germline CDR1 and CDR2: KGHDR and SFDVKD. In nucleotides, the CDR3 is TGTGCCACTCGGGGGACAGGTTCGAACACTGAAGCTTTCTTT. Translation gives CATRGTGSNTEAFF.

Points on this clonotype: No conserved phenylalanine or tryptophan is present at the end of the CDR3, so a read error is the likely explanation. Because the CDR3's place on the DNA is in doubt, the DNA is left out and the CDR3 is given as listed by TCRdb. V and J are TRBV7-2 and TRBJ1-2; the table's D gene call, TRBD1, was not cross checked with the DNA. 15 amino acids form the CDR3, both terminal residues included. Per the germline V gene, CDR1 is SGHTA and CDR2 is FQGNSA. CDR3 residues: CASSKGQGMDYGCTL.

This clonotype was counted many times. The chain carries TRBV28 and TRBJ2-7; TRBD2 aligns across 11 bases. The germline V gene encodes CDR1 MDHEN and CDR2 SYDVKM. CDR3 length: 14 amino acids. The V segment lost 7 bases and the J segment 9 bases; nucleotides outside the gene matches: 11. The CDR3: CASNWLAGGSGQYF. The CDR3 DNA reads as TGTGCCAGCAATTGGCTAGCGGGAGGTTCGGGGCAGTACTTC.

V usage is TRBV20-1 and J usage is TRBJ2-7; possible D gene TRBD1, 6 bases. The CDR3 extends over 15 amino acids. Germline loops: CDR1 DFQATT, CDR2 SNEGSKA (reference sequence). Between the trimmed V and J ends, which lost 0 bases and 0 bases, there was a span of 12 bases. The CDR3 nucleotides read TGCAGTGCTAGAGATGGGGGCGGAAGCTCCTACGAGCAGTACTTC. Translated: CSARDGGGSSYEQYF.

In this sample, this clonotype turned up many times. The chain joins TRBV7-2 to TRBJ2-5; 7 nucleotides match TRBD1. The CDR3 has 15 amino acids. After removal of 6 bases from V and 5 bases from J, the junction contained 12 bases not matched to a gene. Germline loops: CDR1 SGHTA, CDR2 FQGNSA. CDR3 coding DNA: TGTGCCAGCAGTTCAAGACAGGGCCAGTTTGAGACCCAGTACTTC. Residues: CASSSRQGQFETQYF.